This T cell receptor (beta chain) was obtained from a study of beta chain features in type 1 diabetes (dated by TCRdb to 2016 to 2019). As for the study more broadly: Mean age, gender distribution, total cell number and subset yield did not differ between patients and healthy donors. A total of 107,917,701 sorted cells were examined across all samples, and the number of cells per subset was strongly correlated with RNA yield. The study compared TCRB repertoires of sorted circulating CD4+ T cell subsets between recently diagnosed type 1 diabetes patients and matched healthy donors. Whereas all 30 or so donors provided naive and central memory subsets, regulatory and stem cell-like memory subsets were isolated from just 8 patients and roughly 8 healthy donors.

The entire amount of isolated RNA was reverse transcribed using the High Capacity cDNA Reverse Transcription Kit, so the sequenced TCRB transcripts were expressed ones. Deep immunoSEQ sequencing was applied to naive, central memory and regulatory T cell samples, giving an average of roughly 3.5 million total reads per sample. Sorted cells were lysed in RLT buffer and RNA was extracted with DNase-treated RNeasy Micro or Mini kits, depending on cell number. To prevent cross-contamination, each cell subset was processed individually, whereas patient and healthy donor samples were processed jointly. The immunoSEQ multiplex PCR was used to amplify TCRB sequences from cDNA, generating 87-bp fragments that spanned the CDR3 region. Amplicons were sequenced on the Illumina HiSeq platform. On the study's bioinformatics: Synthetic template baselines were used to correct PCR bias computationally, reads within Hamming distance 2 were collapsed, and singletons that could not be merged were discarded. By aligning reads against IMGT, V, D and J genes, CDR3 length, and insertions or deletions at six rearrangement sites were assigned. Clonotype counts were normalized to sorted cell number within each subset before computing true diversity and Gini coefficients with the tcR R package. Repertoire sharing was quantified using the overlap coefficient calculated on TCRB nucleotide sequences. Here the immuneACCESS table is served through TCRdb, limited to in-frame sequences with V and J called. Missing clones are a known gap in these copies; in checked studies unresolved V genes cover under half, and the rest lacks a known reason. D and trimming were read from the DNA, whereas the V and J calls and clone size are those reported in that table. The sample table lists 150,000 or so clones, 48% of them with a count of one. The top ten constitute under 0.45% of the sample.

Each donor gave one peripheral blood draw, roughly 0.11 L on average, collected into heparinised tubes. A BD FACSAria II was used to sort naive, central memory, regulatory and stem cell-like memory CD4+ T cells with a panel that included CD45RO, CCR7, CD25, CD127, CD95 and CD27. A purity above 95% was achieved for all sorted populations. PBMCs were isolated immediately by Lymphoprep density gradient centrifugation and stained directly without culture. So that batch effects would be minimized, each experiment stained and sorted samples in pairs, pairing one healthy donor with one patient. Summary of the overall study and its limitations: In all four CD4+ subsets, TCRB CDR3 length was moderately but significantly shorter in type 1 diabetes patients. Only small numbers of individuals were included in the HLA sub-analyses, which left unresolved whether HLA type had any influence on TCRB rearrangement. Naive, central memory and regulatory TCRB repertoires appeared more similar among patients than among healthy donors. At VDJ recombination sites, patients with type 1 diabetes made fewer insertions and deleted more nucleotides, a pattern implying thymic rearrangement abnormalities. PCR might favor shorter templates, but patient and control samples were amplified and corrected together, so any skew would affect both groups equally. Because cDNA rather than genomic DNA was sequenced, highly expressing activated cells could have been over-represented, although no difference in activation and CD3 levels was found between groups.

For this clone: Its antigen target is currently unknown. No per-base quality is available; no much larger clone lies one base away.

From cysteine to phenylalanine, the CDR3 is 12 amino acids long. Only the CDR3 DNA is retained, 36 bases long and in frame from the first base. V is reduced by 5 bases and J by 4 bases, leaving a spacing of 9 bases between them. CDR1 and CDR2 (GTSNPN, SVGIG) derive from the germline V gene (reference sequence). The material sequenced was Tregs from blood. The cell subset or site tag for this specimen amounts to: regulatory CD4+ T cells. This clonotype was sampled from a man between 18 and 29 years old in good health. Recombination joined TRBV30 with TRBJ1-3, with no confidently assigned D gene. The CDR3 protein: CAWHSGGNTIYF. The DNA sequence is as follows: TGTGCCTGGCACTCGGGGGGAAACACCATATATTTT.